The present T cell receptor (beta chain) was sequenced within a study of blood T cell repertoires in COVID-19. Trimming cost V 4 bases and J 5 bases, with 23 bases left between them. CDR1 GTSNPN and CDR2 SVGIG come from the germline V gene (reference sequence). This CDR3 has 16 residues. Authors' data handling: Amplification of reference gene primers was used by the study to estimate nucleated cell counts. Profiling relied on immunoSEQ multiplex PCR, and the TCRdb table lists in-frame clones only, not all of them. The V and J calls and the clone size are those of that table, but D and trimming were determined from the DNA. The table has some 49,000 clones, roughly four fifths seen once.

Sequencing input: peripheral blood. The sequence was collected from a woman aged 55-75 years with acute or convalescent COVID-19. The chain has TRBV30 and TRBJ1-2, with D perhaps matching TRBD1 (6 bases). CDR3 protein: CAWTPGGGSRLYGYTF. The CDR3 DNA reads TGTGCCTGGACCCCCGGGGGGGGCTCACGACTTTATGGCTACACCTTC.